This T cell receptor beta chain appears in the sequencing data of a study of T cells in Graves' hyperthyroidism and ophthalmopathy. As for the study in general: Staff took peripheral blood when the initial diagnosis was made, before any treatment began.

The CDR3 length is 14 residues. From germline, CDR1 is KGHDR and CDR2 SFDVKD. With 4 bases removed from V and 4 bases from J, the gap between germline ends came to 9 bases. Study-wide results and caveats: Blood shared most expanded thyroid clonotypes above 0.001.

Using RNA transcripts as the source, TCR beta CDR3 regions were amplified. An initial round of RT-PCR targeting the TCR CDR3 relied on the HTBI primer set. TCRdb re-called the multiplex PCR reads with MiXCR, one entry per CDR3 protein. This sample carries 300,000 to 400,000 distinct CDR3 sequences, 15% to 20% of them seen once, and the ten largest clones take about 49%. For this clonotype: Its cognate antigen is unknown.

Hyperthyroidism of Graves' type that showed no ophthalmopathy progression within 18 months was stable. About 10 ml of fresh peripheral blood supplied the PBMCs. V is TRBV24-1 and J is TRBJ2-2; D is undetermined. The material sequenced was blood. This TCR was recovered from a woman aged 45-65 years with Graves' hyperthyroidism. CDR3 loop: CATSDPGSTGELFF. The CDR3 region has the DNA TGTGCCACCAGTGACCCCGGATCCACCGGGGAGCTGTTTTTT.